This TCR beta chain was captured in a study of T cell changes during pregnancy in multiple sclerosis (dated by TCRdb to about 2019). For the study in its entirety: The study looked at changes in the T cell repertoire across pregnancy in women with multiple sclerosis.

Trimming costs V 0 bases and J 16 bases, and their ends lie 12 bases apart. The CDR3 covers 11 residues, taking in both the cysteine and the phenylalanine. Just the 33-base CDR3 DNA is kept, in frame starting at base 1. The germline V gene provides CDR1 SQVTM and CDR2 ANQGSEA. Library method: the immunoSEQ multiplex PCR assay. This is the immuneACCESS table as TCRdb keeps it, with only in-frame sequences that have V and J called. A part of the clones is gone; compared with another copy, unresolved V genes explain less than half, and the rest is unexplained. The sample table lists some 100,000 clones, approximately 90% of them with a count of one. The top ten clones comprise around 1.8% of the sample. This clone turned up a few times. Its antigen is currently not known. One base away there is no much larger clone; base qualities are not given.

Recombination linked TRBV29-1 to TRBJ1-4; no confident D gene assignment can be made. This TCR was sampled from a female donor with multiple sclerosis, enrolled in a pregnancy study. The specimen was peripheral blood, collected after pregnancy. The CDR3 protein sequence reads: CSVEDGRGPFF. The bases are TGCAGCGTTGAAGACGGTCGAGGGCCGTTTTTT.